Sequencing of this T cell receptor (beta chain) was carried out in a study of T cells in Graves' hyperthyroidism and ophthalmopathy. Germline-derived CDR1 and CDR2 are MGHRA and YSYEKL. The junction had 12 bases not matched to a gene; V was cut back by 0 bases and J by 5 bases. The CDR3 is made up of 17 amino acids. In patients aged 18 to 65, hyperthyroidism was newly diagnosed, with duration under 2 months. It was uncontrolled infection, other autoimmune disease, pregnancy or lactation that excluded patients. Diagnostic assessment was based on clinical symptoms, serum thyroxine and TRAb, thyroid ultrasound and orbital computed tomography. It was 8.5 to 10 ml of fresh peripheral blood that supplied the PBMCs. Amplification of TCR beta CDR3 regions was performed using RNA transcripts as template. During a first-round RT-PCR of the TCR CDR3, the HTBI primer set was used. MiXCR, run by TCRdb on the multiplex PCR reads, gives a single entry per CDR3 protein. The data show roughly 510,000 distinct CDR3 sequences, less than 25% seen once.

The sequence was collected from a young man with Graves' hyperthyroidism. V usage is TRBV4-1 and J usage is TRBJ1-2, with 7 bases that match TRBD1. Sequenced: blood. CDR3 loop: CASSQDPVQGVRYGYTF. The CDR3 bases are TGCGCCAGCAGCCAAGACCCCGTGCAGGGGGTGAGGTATGGCTACACCTTC.